The entry below describes one T cell receptor (beta chain). No antigen is known for it. Within one base of it there is no much larger clone, and no base qualities were kept. The entry originates in a study of shared T cell receptors in the human thymus (TCRdb year 2021). General notes on the study: The study examined how self-reactive, shared T-cell receptor alpha chains are generated in the human thymus.

Trimming accounts for 1 base at V and 0 bases at J, while the number of junction bases matched to no gene is 5. In the germline V gene (reference sequence), CDR1 corresponds to LNHNV and CDR2 to YYDKDF. The CDR3 numbers 18 residues from cysteine through phenylalanine. The kept DNA is CDR3 alone, 54 bases in frame from the first base. Library preparation was by the immunoSEQ multiplex PCR assay. TCRdb provides this immuneACCESS table in a form limited to in-frame rearrangements. Some clones are lacking; in checked studies, under half of them reflect an unresolved V gene, and why the rest are absent is not known. In this sample the table shows about 660,000 clones, 70% to 90% of which occur a single time. Of the sample, approximately 0.0097% is held by the ten largest clones. This same sample was also part of a study on human thymus T cells. As described in the second report: Donors were immunologically healthy infants undergoing open corrective cardiac surgery for congenital heart defects in Finland. Thymus tissue was obtained as surgical resects removed during corrective cardiac surgery. Usage of V and J gene segments appeared to be biased in both the thymic and the peripheral blood repertoires. The related research found that thymic TCR repertoires overlapped highly between unrelated individuals. The study characterized TCR alpha and beta repertoires from under 10 infant thymus samples and four related peripheral blood samples. The infant donors were roughly 7 to 244 days old, and the cohort included about 6 males and two females. Thymocytes were mechanically released from the tissue and were stored as pellets of 10-30 million cells at -70 degrees C. Genomic DNA was extracted from frozen cell pellets with a QIAsymphony instrument. TCRB and TCRAD loci were amplified from a standardized quantity of quality-controlled genomic DNA using the immunoSEQ multiplex PCR assay. The amplicons covered the V(D)J region and were long enough to include the CDR3 and to identify the V and J genes. Amplicon sequencing was performed on an Illumina platform through the commercial immunoSEQ service. Corrections for primer bias and sequencing errors followed previously described methods, while TCRAD and TCRB definitions were based on the IMGT database. immunoSEQ Analyzer 3.0 and VDJTools were used for repertoire analysis, which covered basic statistics, V/J segment usage, diversity estimates, rarefaction and pairwise overlap. Diversity was estimated with Chao1, ChaoE, Efron-Thisted, Shannon and inverse Simpson indices, and also on datasets down-sampled to the smallest sample. For repertoire overlap, CDR3 nucleotide sequence, V gene and J gene had to match strictly, and clustering was done by Jaccard-based multidimensional scaling. Thymus samples yielded on average around 850,000 unique TCRB clonotypes, compared with around 91,000 from blood samples.

The material sequenced was thymocytes. The sequence derives from a boy younger than two with a congenital heart defect. Donor details come from another sample of the same person, matched by shared clones. The chain is made from TRBV15 and TRBJ2-6; 8 central nucleotides agree with TRBD1. Here the CDR3 is given as CATSRVRGQDSGANVLTF. The bases read TGTGCCACCAGCAGAGTCAGGGGACAGGACTCTGGGGCCAACGTCCTGACTTTC.